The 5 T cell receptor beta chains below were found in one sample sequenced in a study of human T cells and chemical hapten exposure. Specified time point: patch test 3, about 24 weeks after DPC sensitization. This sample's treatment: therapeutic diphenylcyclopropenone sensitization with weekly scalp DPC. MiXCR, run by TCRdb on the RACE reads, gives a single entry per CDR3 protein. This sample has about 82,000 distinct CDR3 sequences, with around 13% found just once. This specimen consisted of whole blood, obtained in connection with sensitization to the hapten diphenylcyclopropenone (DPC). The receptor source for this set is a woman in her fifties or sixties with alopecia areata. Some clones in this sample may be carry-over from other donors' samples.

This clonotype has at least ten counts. CDR3 nucleotides: TGTGCCAGCAGCCAAGGGCGGTGGGCTTTCTTT. Amino acid sequence: CASSQGRWAFF. This sequence joins TRBV3-1 and TRBJ1-1; D ambiguous. The CDR3 loop spans 11 amino acids. Per germline, CDR1 LGHDT and CDR2 YNNKEL (reference sequence). Between the trimmed V and J ends, which lost 1 base and 11 bases, there was a span of 8 bases.

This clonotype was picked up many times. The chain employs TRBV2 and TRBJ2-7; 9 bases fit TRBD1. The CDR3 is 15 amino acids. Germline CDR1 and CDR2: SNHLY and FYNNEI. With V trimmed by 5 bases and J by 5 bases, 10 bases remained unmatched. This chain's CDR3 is CASSPPGTGIDEQYF. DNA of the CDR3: TGTGCCAGCAGTCCTCCCGGGACAGGGATCGACGAGCAGTACTTC.

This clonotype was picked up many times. This chain's CDR3 is CASSPFGVETQYF. CDR3 sequence (DNA): TGTGCCAGCAGCCCATTTGGGGTGGAGACCCAGTACTTC. The chain is built from TRBV6-5 and TRBJ2-5; no reliable D call. Trimming pared 6 bases from V and 5 bases from J, leaving 13 bases between. Germline CDR1 and CDR2: MNHEY and SVGAGI. This CDR3 has 13 amino acids.

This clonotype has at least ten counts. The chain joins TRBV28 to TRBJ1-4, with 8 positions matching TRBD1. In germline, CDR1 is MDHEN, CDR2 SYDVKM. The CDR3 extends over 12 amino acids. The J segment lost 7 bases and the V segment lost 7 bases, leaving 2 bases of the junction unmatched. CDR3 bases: TGTGCCAGCACGACAGGGGCTGAAAAACTGTTTTTT. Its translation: CASTTGAEKLFF.

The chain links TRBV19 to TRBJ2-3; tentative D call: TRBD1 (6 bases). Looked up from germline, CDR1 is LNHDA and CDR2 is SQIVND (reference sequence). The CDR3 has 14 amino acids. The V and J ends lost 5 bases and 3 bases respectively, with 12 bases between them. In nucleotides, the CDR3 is TGTGCCAGTAGTCCCGACAGGAATACAGATACGCAGTATTTT. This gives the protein CASSPDRNTDTQYF.